This T cell receptor beta chain was observed in a study of T cells after yellow fever vaccination. TCRdb passed the 5' RACE reads through MiXCR, listing each CDR3 protein once. The sample consists of some 560,000 distinct CDR3 sequences, 15% to 20% of them appearing once. Sequenced here: PBMCs, sampled 15 days after the yellow fever booster vaccination. This receptor was identified in a man aged 25-45 years who received the YFV17D yellow fever vaccine.

CDR3 DNA sequence: TGTGCCAGCAGCGTACAAAGCGGGAAAGAGACCCAGTACTTC. Amino acids: CASSVQSGKETQYF. The chain joins TRBV9 to TRBJ2-5, with 7 bases that match TRBD2. Germline V lookup: CDR1 SGDLS, CDR2 YYNGEE. This CDR3 has 14 residues. Trimming at V came to 1 base and at J to 3 bases, leaving 3 bases not matched to a gene.